This T cell receptor (beta chain) was retrieved from a study of spatial heterogeneity in lung cancer (dated by TCRdb to 2018 to 2020). Study-level background: Beta-chain transcripts were consistently detected in greater numbers than alpha-chain transcripts, which likely reflected higher beta-chain transcript abundance. In non-small cell lung cancer, the study made a quantitative comparison of TCR alpha and beta repertoires among multiple tumor regions, matched nontumor lung and blood. At surgery, both alpha and beta chains were TCR-sequenced in fewer than 250 tumor regions, approximately 64 matched nontumor lung samples and a few dozen PBMC samples. TCR repertoire features were related to nonsynonymous mutation counts determined by whole-exome sequencing of tumor tissue. In the raw uncorrected reads, each unique combination of TCR and UMI appeared more than ten times on average.

From a lookup of the germline V gene (reference sequence), CDR1 and CDR2 are LNHDA and SQIVND. Trimming costs V 6 bases and J 2 bases, and their ends lie 13 bases apart. Including cysteine and phenylalanine, the CDR3 has 15 amino acids. Just CDR3 DNA is preserved here, 45 bases in frame from base 1. What the study reported, not specific to this receptor: Additional single-cell paired TCR alpha and beta sequencing was considered necessary to confirm, at a functional level, the hypothesis that regional TCRs recognize regional mutations. Ubiquitous expanded tumor TCRs were found in blood more often at tumor resection than at routine follow-up.

The sample's time point, from its label and the paper: sample taken at primary tumor resection. Samples were obtained from 72 patients with early-stage, untreated non-small cell lung cancer from the lung TRACERx cohort. For TCR sequencing, whole RNA was extracted from tumor and nontumor lung tissue, or from cryopreserved PBMC samples, and no cell sorting was done. A patient was chosen for TCR sequencing only when enough RNA was available from at least two tumor regions. This clonotype was detected a few times. Its antigen has not been determined. One base away there is no much larger clone; base qualities are not given. Receptors were amplified or captured by 5' RACE. The instrument was a NextSeq 500. To allow correction of PCR and sequencing errors, the TCR library protocol tagged every TCR cDNA molecule with a unique molecular identifier. The authors' analysis ran thus. TCR identification, UMI-based error correction and CDR3 extraction were performed with Decombinator tools. Expanded TCRs were defined as those above a frequency of 2 per 1,000, corresponding to the top 1% of the tumor frequency distribution. Renyi diversity was computed with the R vegan package after each repertoire had been subsampled 100 times to 5,000 TCRs. CDR3 similarity networks were built from amino acid triplet string-kernel similarity, connecting CDR3s with pairwise similarity above 0.82. The public sequencing data were trimmed at Q25 with fastp and processed into clonotypes with MiXCR by TCRdb, which kept only in-frame beta chains. For every CDR3 protein sequence, its rows merge into one entry that carries the most common genes and DNA. TCRdb assigned the V and J calls; the authors' analysis was not used. The sample records about 11,000 distinct CDR3 sequences, around 3.5% of which are singletons. The ten largest clones add up to around half of the sample.

The rearranged chain carries TRBV19 and TRBJ2-2; the D gene cannot be named for sure. Specimen: PBMCs, collected at surgery. The receptor comes from a female donor with early-stage non-small cell lung cancer. The sequence in DNA is TGTGCCAGTAGCACTCAGTGGACCAACACCGGGGAGCTGTTTTTT. It codes for CASSTQWTNTGELFF.